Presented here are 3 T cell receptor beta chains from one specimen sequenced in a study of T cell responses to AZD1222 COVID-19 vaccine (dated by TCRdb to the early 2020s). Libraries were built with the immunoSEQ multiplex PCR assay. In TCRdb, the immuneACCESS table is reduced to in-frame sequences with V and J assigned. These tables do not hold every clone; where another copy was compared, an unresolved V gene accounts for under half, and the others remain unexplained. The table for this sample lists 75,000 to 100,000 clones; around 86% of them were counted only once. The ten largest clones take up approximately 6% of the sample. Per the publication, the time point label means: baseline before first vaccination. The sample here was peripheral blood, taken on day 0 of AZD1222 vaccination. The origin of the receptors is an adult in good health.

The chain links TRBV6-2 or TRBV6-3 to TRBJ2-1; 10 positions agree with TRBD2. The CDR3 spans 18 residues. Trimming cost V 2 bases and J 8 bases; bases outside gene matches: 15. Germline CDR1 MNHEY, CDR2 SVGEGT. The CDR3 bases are TGTGCCAGCAGTTACATCCTAGCGGGAGTAAGATACCAATATGAGCAGTTCTTC. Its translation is CASSYILAGVRYQYEQFF.

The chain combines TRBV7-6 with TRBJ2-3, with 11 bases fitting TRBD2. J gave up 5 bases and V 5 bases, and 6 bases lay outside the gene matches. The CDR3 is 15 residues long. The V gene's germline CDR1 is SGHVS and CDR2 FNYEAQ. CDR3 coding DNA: TGTGCCAGCAGCGTACTAGCGGGAGCTAAAGATACGCAGTATTTT. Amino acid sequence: CASSVLAGAKDTQYF.

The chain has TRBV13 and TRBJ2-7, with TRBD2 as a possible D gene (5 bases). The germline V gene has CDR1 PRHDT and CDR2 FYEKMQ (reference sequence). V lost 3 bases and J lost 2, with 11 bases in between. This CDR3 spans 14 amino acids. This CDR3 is CASSFGRAAYEQYF. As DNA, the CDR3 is TGTGCCAGCAGCTTCGGGCGGGCTGCCTACGAGCAGTACTTC.